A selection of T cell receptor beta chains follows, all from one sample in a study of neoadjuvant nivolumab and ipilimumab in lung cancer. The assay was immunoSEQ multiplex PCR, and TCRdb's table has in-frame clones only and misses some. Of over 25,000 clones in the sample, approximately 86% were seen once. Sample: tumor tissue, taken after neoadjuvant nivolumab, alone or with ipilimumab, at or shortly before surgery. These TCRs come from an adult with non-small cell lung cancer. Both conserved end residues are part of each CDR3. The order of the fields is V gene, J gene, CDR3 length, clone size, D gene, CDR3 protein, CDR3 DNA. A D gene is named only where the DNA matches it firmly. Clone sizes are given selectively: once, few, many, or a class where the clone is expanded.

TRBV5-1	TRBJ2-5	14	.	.	CASRPGGRVETQYF	TGCGCCAGCAGGCCGGGCGGGCGGGTGGAGACCCAGTACTTC
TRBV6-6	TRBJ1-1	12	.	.	CASSYRVGEAFF	TGTGCCAGCAGTTACCGCGTTGGTGAAGCTTTCTTT
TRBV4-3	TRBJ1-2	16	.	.	CASSQDTGPANYGYTF	TGCGCCAGCAGCCAAGATACGGGACCCGCCAACTATGGCTACACCTTC
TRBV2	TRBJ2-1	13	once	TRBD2	CASRLAGEGEQFF	TGTGCCAGCCGACTAGCGGGAGAAGGAGAGCAGTTCTTC
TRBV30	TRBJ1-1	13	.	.	CAWSVDRYTEAFF	TGTGCCTGGAGTGTAGACAGATACACTGAAGCTTTCTTT
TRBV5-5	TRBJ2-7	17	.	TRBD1	CASSLEGPGTGWNEQYF	TGTGCCAGCAGCTTGGAGGGCCCCGGGACAGGGTGGAACGAGCAGTACTTC
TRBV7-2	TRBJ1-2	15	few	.	CASSNLLWGGYGYTF	TGTGCCAGCAGCAATTTATTATGGGGCGGGTATGGCTACACCTTC
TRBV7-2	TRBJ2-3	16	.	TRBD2	CASSLVAGGPGDTQYF	TGTGCCAGCAGCTTAGTTGCGGGAGGGCCCGGGGATACGCAGTATTTT
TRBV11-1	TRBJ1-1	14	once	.	CASSGGEVNTEAFF	TGTGCCAGCAGCGGAGGGGAGGTGAACACTGAAGCTTTCTTT
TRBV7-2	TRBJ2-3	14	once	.	CASSLWGSTDTQYF	TGTGCCAGCAGCTTATGGGGCAGCACAGATACGCAGTATTTT
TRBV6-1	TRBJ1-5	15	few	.	CASSEASRGGQPQHF	TGTGCCAGCAGTGAAGCGTCGAGGGGCGGTCAGCCCCAGCATTTT
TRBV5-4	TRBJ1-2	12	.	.	CASTDDRYGYTF	TGTGCCAGCACTGATGACCGATATGGCTACACCTTC
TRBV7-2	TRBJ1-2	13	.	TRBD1	CASRSGQNYGYTF	TGTGCCAGCAGGTCGGGACAGAACTATGGCTACACCTTC
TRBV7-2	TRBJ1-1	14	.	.	CASSLLRSNTEAFF	TGTGCCAGCAGCTTATTGCGCAGCAACACTGAAGCTTTCTTT
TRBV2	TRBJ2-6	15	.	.	CASKRDPSGANVLTF	TGTGCCAGCAAAAGGGATCCCTCTGGGGCCAACGTCCTGACTTTC